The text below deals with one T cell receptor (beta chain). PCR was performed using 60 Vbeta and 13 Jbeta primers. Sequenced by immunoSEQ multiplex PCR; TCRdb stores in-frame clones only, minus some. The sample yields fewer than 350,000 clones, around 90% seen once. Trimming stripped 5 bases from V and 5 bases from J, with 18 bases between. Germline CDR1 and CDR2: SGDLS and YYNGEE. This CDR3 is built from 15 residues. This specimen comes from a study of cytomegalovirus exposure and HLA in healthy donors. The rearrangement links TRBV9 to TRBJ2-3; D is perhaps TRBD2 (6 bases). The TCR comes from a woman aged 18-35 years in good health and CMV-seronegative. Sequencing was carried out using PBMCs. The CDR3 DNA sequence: TGTGCCAGCAGTGGCTCTGGCGGGGTGGGAGATACGCAGTATTTT. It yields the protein CASSGSGGVGDTQYF.